This TCR beta chain was recorded in a study of T cell responses to AZD1222 COVID-19 vaccine. Findings and caveats of the study: Among spike-specific TCRs, nearly half reportedly target unmutated variant regions.

Germline loops: CDR1 LNHDA, CDR2 SQIVND (reference sequence). The ends were cut back, 8 bases at V and 0 bases at J, with 14 bases in the middle. The CDR3 is 16 amino acids. Using immunoSEQ multiplex PCR, the repertoire was profiled, and TCRdb retains in-frame clones only, with some absent. This sample has 50,000 to 75,000 clones, with approximately 89% found just once. With respect to this clone: Its antigen is not identified.

The sample was peripheral blood, taken 28 days after the second AZD1222 dose. The chain links TRBV19 to TRBJ2-6, with D possibly being TRBD1 (6 bases). The sequence was obtained from an adult who received the AZD1222 COVID-19 vaccine. The CDR3 region has the DNA TGTGCCAGTTGGACAGTTCATCACTCTGGGGCCAACGTCCTGACTTTC. Translating gives CASWTVHHSGANVLTF.